This TCR beta chain stems from a study of siplizumab effects on memory and regulatory T cells. With respect to this clone: Antigen specificity is unknown.

From germline, CDR1 is SGDLS and CDR2 YYNGEE. V was clipped by 0 bases and J by 8 bases, with 11 bases between them. The CDR3 length is 13 residues. Assays examined about 10^5 TCR templates per sample. Clones were read by immunoSEQ multiplex PCR, and TCRdb kept only the in-frame ones, dropping some. The sample includes some 100,000 clones, 93% of them seen just once. Study-level findings and limits: Researchers could map only a minor fraction of alloreactive clones to unstimulated subsets. In unstimulated cells, naive T cells appeared more diverse than memory T cells and seemed major alloresponse contributors. Reactions containing siplizumab showed mappable alloreactive CD4+ clones averaging approximately 75% Treg-derived, versus 25% to 30% in controls.

The TCR sequence derives from a human donor in good health. The sample taken for sequencing was non-Treg CD4+ T cells sorted from blood. The chain employs TRBV9 and TRBJ1-2, with D perhaps matching TRBD1 (5 bases). CDR3 in DNA: TGTGCCAGCAGCGTAGCTAGGGGTGGCGGCTACACCTTC. It is translated as CASSVARGGGYTF.